The clone carrying this TCR beta chain was counted at least ten times. Its antigen is not identified. The CDR3 runs to 13 residues. Trimming took 3 bases from V and 6 from J, leaving 12 bases between them. CDR1 is DFQATT and CDR2 is SNEGSKA in the germline V gene (reference sequence). These data come from a study of human T cells and chemical hapten exposure. TCRdb analysed the RACE reads with MiXCR anew, one entry per CDR3 protein. The repertoire consists of about 68,000 distinct CDR3 sequences, with approximately 9.9% occurring once and the leading ten covering about 5%. Regarding time point: pre-sensitization, week 0. The sample's treatment: therapeutic diphenylcyclopropenone sensitization with weekly scalp DPC. Study-level points and caveats: While controls formed fewer of them, expanded TCRs formed significantly more large CDR3 similarity clusters. With DPC sensitization, TCRs exceeding 1 in 1000 frequency showed no change.

The sequence came from a woman aged 45-65 years with alopecia areata. Some clones in this sample may be carry-over from other donors' samples. Sequencing used whole blood, obtained in connection with sensitization to the hapten diphenylcyclopropenone (DPC). The V and J genes are TRBV20-1 and TRBJ2-1; D uncertain. CDR3: CSASSGPPNEQFF. DNA of the CDR3: TGCAGTGCTAGCTCCGGACCACCCAATGAGCAGTTCTTC.